This TCR beta chain was captured in a study of T cells in localized non-small cell lung cancer (dated by TCRdb to the early 2020s). Broadly, across the study: Comparing tumors with uninvolved tumor-adjacent lungs, the study looked at the T cell repertoires of around 250 patients with early-stage NSCLC. Of the NSCLC patients, 129 were male and approximately 97 were female, and the mean age was approximately 66 years. The cohort consisted of approximately 240 treatment-naive NSCLC patients whose localized lung tumors had been resected.

The research as a whole found: Higher T cell density in blood was associated with longer overall survival, whereas higher clonality in adjacent lung was associated with shorter survival. Of the top 100 tumor clones, a median of roughly 60 were detected in paired uninvolved adjacent lung; 28 were also among that lung's top 100. Uninvolved tumor-adjacent lung showed the highest T cell clonality, higher than tumor, which suggests more focused antigenic responses in the uninvolved tumor-adjacent lung. Because the study design was exploratory, TCR variables were selected using unadjusted p-values without false-discovery rate correction. Multi-region tumor sequencing was not performed, so intratumor heterogeneity could not be excluded.

Details on this clone: Which antigen it targets is not known. One base away there is no much larger clone; base qualities are not given.

At diagnosis, tumor, uninvolved tumor-adjacent lung and peripheral blood were collected and then preserved as a mix of FFPE and fresh-frozen material. For TCR repertoire profiling, the blood samples were analyzed as peripheral blood mononuclear cells. Looking up the germline V gene yields CDR1 MRHNA and CDR2 SNTAGT. Its CDR3 holds 15 amino acids, cysteine through phenylalanine. Here the CDR3 DNA is all that survives: 45 bases in frame from base 1. V was cut back by 3 bases and J by 6 bases, leaving a gap of 16 bases between them. The immunoSEQ Assay was used to sequence TCR beta CDR3 regions from DNA. For the original study's pipeline: To compute T cell density, TCR beta template counts were normalized to usable DNA, which was estimated by amplifying housekeeping genes. The preseqR package was used to estimate richness by extrapolating to 400,000 templates for PBMC samples and to 120,000 templates for tissue samples. Clonality was defined as one minus Pielou's evenness. Tissue-enriched TCRs were identified through differential abundance testing performed on productive amino-acid clonotypes, with a minimum total count of 5 and an alpha of 0.1. The Jaccard Index and the Morisita Overlap Index were used to quantify repertoire overlap between compartments. GLIPH clustered TCR beta CDR3s with public tetramer-defined viral CDR3s; viral motifs required at least three viral sequences plus V-gene enrichment. TCRdb re-hosts the immuneACCESS table, in-frame sequences only. Its copies lack some clones; in the studies checked, an unresolved V gene accounts for under half of them, and the cause for the rest is not known. The V and J calls and the clone size are those of that table, but D and trimming were determined from the DNA. This sample lists some 29,000 clones; about 87% were detected once. The top ten clones comprise roughly 2.9% of the sample.

Here the chain combines TRBV6-4 and TRBJ2-3, and the D gene may be TRBD2, 6 bases matching. This TCR came from a woman between 18 and 49 years old with stage I lung adenocarcinoma. The source material was peripheral blood, sampled before any cancer treatment. Read as DNA, the sequence is TGTGCCAGCAGTGAGGGGGGTTCTGGGGTGGATACGCAGTATTTT. This gives the protein CASSEGGSGVDTQYF.